Presented here are 24 T cell receptor beta chains from one specimen sequenced in a study of T cell responses to AZD1222 COVID-19 vaccine. The table came from immunoSEQ multiplex PCR; TCRdb's copy has only in-frame clones and leaves some out. This table holds some 150,000 clones, 94% found once. The specimen was peripheral blood, collected on day 0 of AZD1222 vaccination. These TCRs come from an adult in good health.

This rearrangement joins TRBV18 to TRBJ2-7; 8 positions agree with TRBD2. The CDR3 has 14 amino acids. The germline V gene has CDR1 KGHSH and CDR2 LQKENI. J was trimmed by 4 bases and V by 6 bases; bases with no gene match: 8. CDR3 sequence: CASSLTSDAYEQYV. CDR3 DNA: TGTGCCAGCTCTCTGACTAGCGATGCTTACGAGCAGTACGTC.

The genes are TRBV10-3 and TRBJ1-1; perhaps TRBD1 as D (5 bases). V dropped 10 bases and J dropped 2 bases, with 11 bases sitting between them. Germline V gene sequence: CDR1 ENHRY, CDR2 SYGVKD. The CDR3 length is 12 residues. The CDR3 sequence is CATTGANTEAFF. For the CDR3, the DNA is TGTGCCACGACCGGGGCCAACACTGAAGCTTTCTTT.

The chain joins TRBV5-1 to TRBJ2-3; D uncertain. With 0 bases removed from V and 2 bases from J, the gap between germline ends came to 7 bases. Germline V gives CDR1 SGHRS, CDR2 YFSETQ. The CDR3 has 14 residues. CDR3 DNA sequence: TGCGCCAGCAGCTTGGGGGGTTACACAGATACGCAGTATTTT. Translating gives CASSLGGYTDTQYF.

This clone showed up just once. The chain couples TRBV5-1 to TRBJ2-5; 7 nucleotides match TRBD1. The CDR3 is made up of 15 amino acids. V shed 4 bases and J 4 bases; nucleotides not matched to a gene: 10. CDR1 and CDR2 from the germline V gene are SGHRS and YFSETQ. CDR3 bases: TGCGCCAGCAGCCCGATGACAGGGTTCGGAGAGACCCAGTACTTC. It specifies CASSPMTGFGETQYF.

The rearrangement uses TRBV3-1 (or the pseudogene TRBV3-2) and TRBJ2-5, with TRBD2 as a possible D gene (5 bases). The CDR3 totals 16 residues. Trimming took 0 bases from V and 2 from J, leaving 13 bases between them. Germline CDR1 and CDR2: LGHDT and YNNKEL (reference sequence). CDR3 in amino acids: CASSQDVGVRQETQYF. The CDR3 DNA is TGTGCCAGCAGCCAAGATGTCGGGGTTCGACAAGAGACCCAGTACTTC.

V gene TRBV7-2 combines with J gene TRBJ1-1; the D gene is possibly TRBD1 (5 bases). The CDR3 runs 16 residues. The germline V gene has CDR1 SGHTA and CDR2 FQGNSA. V gave up 5 bases and J gave up 1 base, with 17 bases separating them. The CDR3 spells CASSLLPGRTNTEAFF. DNA of the CDR3: TGTGCCAGCAGCCTTCTTCCGGGACGGACGAACACTGAAGCTTTCTTT.

J is TRBJ2-3 and V is TRBV4-3; TRBD2 matches at 8 bases. CDR1 and CDR2 from the germline V gene are LGHNA and YSLEER. With 4 bases clipped from V and 0 bases from J, the junction kept 6 bases outside the gene matches. The CDR3 has 16 amino acids. The CDR3 region has the DNA TGCGCCAGCAGCCCATTAGCGGGGCCTAGCACAGATACGCAGTATTTT. This sequence encodes CASSPLAGPSTDTQYF.

The CDR3 DNA follows: TGTGCCAGTAGCCCCGGGTCCTCGGTTGGCTACACCTTC. Its translation is CASSPGSSVGYTF. This chain joins TRBV19 and TRBJ1-2; D is ambiguous. Per germline, CDR1 LNHDA and CDR2 SQIVND (reference sequence). CDR3 length: 13 residues. Between the trimmed V and J ends, which lost 6 bases and 7 bases, there was a span of 15 bases.

The rearrangement uses TRBV19 and TRBJ1-1; TRBD1 agrees at 7 bases. The V segment lost 1 base and the J segment 1 base; nucleotides outside the gene matches: 6. CDR3 length: 16 amino acids. CDR1 and CDR2 (germline): LNHDA, SQIVND (reference sequence). The chain's CDR3 is CASSIGLGQTNTEAFF. CDR3 DNA sequence: TGTGCCAGTAGTATAGGTTTGGGACAGACGAACACTGAAGCTTTCTTT.

This clone was seen just once. The rearrangement joins TRBV28 to TRBJ1-2; D unclear. Trimming shortened V by 5 bases and J by 3 bases, and 10 bases separated the two germline ends. This CDR3 is built from 13 residues. CDR1 MDHEN and CDR2 SYDVKM come from the germline V gene. The CDR3 DNA is TGTGCCAGCAGTGAGGGTAGCGACTATGGCTACACCTTC. This translates into CASSEGSDYGYTF.

The V call is TRBV2, the J call TRBJ2-1; no clear D gene. Trimming cost V 7 bases and J 3 bases, with 10 bases left between them. Germline values: CDR1 SNHLY, CDR2 FYNNEI. This CDR3 has 13 residues. CDR3 region: CASNLRDYNEQFF. The CDR3 DNA follows: TGTGCCAGCAATCTAAGGGACTACAATGAGCAGTTCTTC.

The CDR3 nucleotides are TGTGCCGAAGGGGGTGGCAATCAGCCCCAGCATTTT. This sequence encodes CAEGGGNQPQHF. The J gene is TRBJ1-5, the V gene TRBV2; D is perhaps TRBD1 (6 bases). The CDR3 sequence is 12 residues long. Between the trimmed V and J ends, which lost 11 bases and 2 bases, there was a span of 10 bases. The germline V gene has CDR1 SNHLY and CDR2 FYNNEI. Combining the CDR3 with reference TRBV2 and TRBJ1-5 gives the whole variable domain EPEVTQTPSHQVTQMGQEVILRCVPISNHLYFYWYRQILGQKVEFLVSFYNNEISEKSEIFDDQFSVERPDGSNFTLKIRSTKLEDSAMYFCAEGGGNQPQHFGDGTRLSIL.

The rearrangement links TRBV3-1 (or the pseudogene TRBV3-2) to TRBJ2-5; D may correspond to TRBD1 or TRBD2 (6 bases each). The V gene lost 6 bases and the J gene lost 5 bases, with 16 bases spanning the gap. The V gene's germline CDR1 is LGHDT and CDR2 YNNKEL (reference sequence). This CDR3 has 14 amino acids. The CDR3 reads CASRLNGGRETQYF. The DNA of the CDR3 is TGTGCCAGCAGATTAAATGGGGGGCGTGAGACCCAGTACTTC.

The V call is TRBV19, the J call TRBJ1-1; 7 bases line up with TRBD1. This CDR3 contains 15 residues. Germline lookup yields CDR1 LNHDA and CDR2 SQIVND (reference sequence). With V trimmed by 7 bases and J by 0 bases, 8 bases remained unmatched. CDR3 nucleotide sequence: TGTGCCAGTAATTTTAGGGGGCACCTGAACACTGAAGCTTTCTTT. Its translation: CASNFRGHLNTEAFF.

This sequence joins TRBV7-9 and TRBJ2-7, with D possibly matching TRBD1 (6 bases). CDR3 length: 13 amino acids. Germline CDR1 reads SEHNR; CDR2 reads FQNEAQ (reference sequence). Trimming shortened V by 7 bases and J by 11 bases, and 21 bases separated the two germline ends. In nucleotides, the CDR3 is TGTGCCAGCACCTTTTCCCGGGACATGTTCGAGTACGTC. Translated, it gives CASTFSRDMFEYV.

The CDR3 loop reads CASSLAGLRGRASTGELFF. CDR3 nucleotide sequence: TGTGCCAGCAGCCTTGCTGGGTTGCGCGGGAGGGCGAGCACCGGGGAGCTGTTTTTT. The chain carries TRBV3-1 (or the pseudogene TRBV3-2) and TRBJ2-2; 9 bases match TRBD2. Per germline, CDR1 LGHDT and CDR2 YNNKEL (reference sequence). J gave up 4 bases and V 4 bases, and 16 bases lay outside the gene matches. The CDR3 contains 19 residues.

The CDR3 sequence is CASSSPDRGGYTIYF. For the CDR3, the DNA is TGTGCCAGCAGTTCCCCGGACAGGGGGGGATACACCATATATTTT. The chain combines TRBV28 with TRBJ1-3; 10 bases are shared with TRBD1. The length of the CDR3 is 15 residues. Trimming took 4 bases from V and 8 from J; bases not matched to a gene: 8. The germline V gene has CDR1 MDHEN and CDR2 SYDVKM.

The V and J genes are TRBV5-4 and TRBJ2-1; D not certain. Germline lookup yields CDR1 SGHNT and CDR2 YYREEE (reference sequence). This CDR3 has 15 residues. Between the trimmed V and J ends, which lost 0 bases and 0 bases, there was a span of 7 bases. The CDR3, as DNA: TGTGCCAGCAGCTTGGTAGGGAACTCCTACAATGAGCAGTTCTTC. Its translation is CASSLVGNSYNEQFF.

This chain links TRBV2 with TRBJ1-4; D unresolved. This CDR3 has 12 residues. V lost 4 bases and J lost 5, with 5 bases in between. The V gene's germline CDR1 is SNHLY and CDR2 FYNNEI. This CDR3 is CASSVENEKLFF. The CDR3 coding sequence is TGTGCCAGCAGTGTGGAGAATGAAAAACTGTTTTTT.

V usage is TRBV27 and J usage is TRBJ1-2; D gene unclear. This CDR3 has 15 residues. Between the trimmed V and J ends, which lost 6 bases and 7 bases, there was a span of 21 bases. Germline lookup yields CDR1 MNHEY and CDR2 SMNVEV (reference sequence). The DNA of the CDR3 is TGTGCCAGCAGGCCCAATTTCGCGCAAGCGGGTGGCTACACCTTC. This gives the protein CASRPNFAQAGGYTF.

V usage is TRBV7-9 and J usage is TRBJ2-3; D may be TRBD2 (5 bases). Per germline, CDR1 SEHNR and CDR2 FQNEAQ (reference sequence). This CDR3 is 12 amino acids long. V lost 5 bases and J lost 6, with 9 bases in between. DNA for the CDR3: TGTGCCAGCAGCATAGGCGGGGATACGCAGTATTTT. Its protein product is CASSIGGDTQYF.

The chain employs TRBV27 and TRBJ2-7, with a tentative D call TRBD1 (6 bases). The CDR3 is 15 amino acids. The ends were cut back, 5 bases at V and 0 bases at J, with 14 bases in the middle. Germline CDR1 and CDR2: MNHEY and SMNVEV (reference sequence). The CDR3 loop is CASSPQGLSSYEQYV. The CDR3 DNA is TGTGCCAGCAGTCCCCAGGGGCTCAGCTCCTACGAGCAGTACGTC.

The chain employs TRBV25-1 and TRBJ1-4, with 7 bases fitting TRBD1. Germline V lookup: CDR1 MGHDK, CDR2 SYGVNS. Unmatched junction bases numbered 8, after V lost 2 bases and J lost 8 bases. The CDR3 runs to 15 residues. The CDR3 region is CASSEIRGHTEKLFF. CDR3 sequence (DNA): TGTGCCAGCAGTGAAATTAGGGGGCATACGGAAAAACTGTTTTTT. Drawing the rest from reference TRBV25-1 and TRBJ1-4, the complete variable domain is EADIYQTPRYLVIGTGKKITLECSQTMGHDKMYWYQQDPGMELHLIHYSYGVNSTEKGDLSSESTVSRIRTEHFPLTLESARPSHTSQYLCASSEIRGHTEKLFFGSGTQLSVL.

The genes are TRBV2 and TRBJ1-1; the D gene is possibly TRBD1 (5 bases). Trimming took 6 bases from V and 0 from J, leaving 8 bases between them. The CDR3 covers 13 residues. CDR1 is SNHLY and CDR2 is FYNNEI in the germline V gene. The CDR3: CASSLTVNTEAFF. The DNA of the CDR3 is TGTGCCAGCAGCCTGACAGTGAACACTGAAGCTTTCTTT.